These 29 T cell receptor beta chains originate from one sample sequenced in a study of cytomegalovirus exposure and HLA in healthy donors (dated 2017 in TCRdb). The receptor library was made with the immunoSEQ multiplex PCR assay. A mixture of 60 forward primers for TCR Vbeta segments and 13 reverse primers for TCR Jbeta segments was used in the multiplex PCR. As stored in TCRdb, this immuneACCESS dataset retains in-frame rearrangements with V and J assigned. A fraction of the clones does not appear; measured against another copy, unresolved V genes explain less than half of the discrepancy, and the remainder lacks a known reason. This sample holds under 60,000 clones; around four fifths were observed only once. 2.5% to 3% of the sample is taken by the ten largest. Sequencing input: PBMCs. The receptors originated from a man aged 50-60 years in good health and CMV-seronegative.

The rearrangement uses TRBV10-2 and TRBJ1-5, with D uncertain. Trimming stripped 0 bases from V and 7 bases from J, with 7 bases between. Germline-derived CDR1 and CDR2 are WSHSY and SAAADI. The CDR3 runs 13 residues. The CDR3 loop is CASSESPGQPQHF. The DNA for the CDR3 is TGCGCCAGCAGTGAGTCTCCGGGACAGCCCCAGCATTTT.

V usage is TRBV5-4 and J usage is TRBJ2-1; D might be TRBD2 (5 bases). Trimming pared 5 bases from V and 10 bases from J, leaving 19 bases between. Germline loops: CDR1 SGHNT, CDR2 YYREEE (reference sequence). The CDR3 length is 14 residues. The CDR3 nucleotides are TGTGCCAGCAGTAGCCCGGCCGGGGTCGAGGAGCAGTTCTTC. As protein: CASSSPAGVEEQFF. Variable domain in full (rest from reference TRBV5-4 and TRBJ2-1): ETGVTQSPTHLIKTRGQQVTLRCSSQSGHNTVSWYQQALGQGPQFIFQYYREEENGRGNFPPRFSGLQFPNYSSELNVNALELDDSALYLCASSSPAGVEEQFFGPGTRLTVL.

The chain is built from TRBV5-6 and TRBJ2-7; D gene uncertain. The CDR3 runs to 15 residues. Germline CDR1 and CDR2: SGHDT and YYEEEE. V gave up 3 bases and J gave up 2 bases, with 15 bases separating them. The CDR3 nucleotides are TGTGCCAGCAGCTCACTTTCGGTTGTCGCCTACGAGCAGTACTTC. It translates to CASSSLSVVAYEQYF.

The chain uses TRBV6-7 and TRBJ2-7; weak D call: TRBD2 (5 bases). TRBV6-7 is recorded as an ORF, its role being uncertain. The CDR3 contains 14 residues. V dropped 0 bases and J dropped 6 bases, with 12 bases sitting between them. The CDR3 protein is CASSYSISAGEQYF. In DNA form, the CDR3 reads TGTGCCAGCAGTTACTCGATTAGCGCGGGCGAGCAGTACTTC.

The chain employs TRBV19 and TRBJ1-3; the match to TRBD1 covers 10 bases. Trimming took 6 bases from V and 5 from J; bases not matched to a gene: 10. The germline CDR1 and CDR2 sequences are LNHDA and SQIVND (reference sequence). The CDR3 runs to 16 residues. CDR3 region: CASRPTRDRGRNTIYF. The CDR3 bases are TGTGCCAGTAGGCCGACGAGGGACAGGGGCCGAAACACCATATATTTT.

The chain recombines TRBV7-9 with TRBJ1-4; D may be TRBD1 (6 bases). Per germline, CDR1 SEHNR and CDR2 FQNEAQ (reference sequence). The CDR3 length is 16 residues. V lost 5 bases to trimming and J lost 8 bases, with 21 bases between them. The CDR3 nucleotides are TGTGCCAGCAGCGATAGACAGGAGGTATTCATGGAAAAACTGTTTTTT. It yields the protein CASSDRQEVFMEKLFF.

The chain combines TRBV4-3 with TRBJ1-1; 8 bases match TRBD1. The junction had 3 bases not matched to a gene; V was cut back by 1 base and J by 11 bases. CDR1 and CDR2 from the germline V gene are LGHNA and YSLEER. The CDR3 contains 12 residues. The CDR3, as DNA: TGCGCCAGCAGCCAAGGGACAGGGTACGCTTTCTTT. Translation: CASSQGTGYAFF.

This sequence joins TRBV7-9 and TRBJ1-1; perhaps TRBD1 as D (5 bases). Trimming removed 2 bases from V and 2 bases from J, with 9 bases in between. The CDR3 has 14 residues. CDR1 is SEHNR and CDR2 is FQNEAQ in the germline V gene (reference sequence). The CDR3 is CASSLLQANTEAFF. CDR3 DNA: TGTGCCAGCAGCTTACTACAGGCCAACACTGAAGCTTTCTTT.

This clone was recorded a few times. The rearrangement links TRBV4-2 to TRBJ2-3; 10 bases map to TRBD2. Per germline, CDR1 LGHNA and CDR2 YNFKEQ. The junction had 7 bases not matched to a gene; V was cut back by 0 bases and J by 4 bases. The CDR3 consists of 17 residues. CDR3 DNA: TGTGCCAGCAGCCAAGATCTGAGCGGGGGGGCCGCAGATACGCAGTATTTT. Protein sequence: CASSQDLSGGAADTQYF.

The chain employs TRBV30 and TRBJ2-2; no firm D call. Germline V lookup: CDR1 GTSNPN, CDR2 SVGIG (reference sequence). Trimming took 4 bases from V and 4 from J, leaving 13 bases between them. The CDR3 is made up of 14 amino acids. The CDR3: CAWTLLPGTGELFF. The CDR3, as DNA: TGTGCCTGGACTTTGCTCCCGGGCACCGGGGAGCTGTTTTTT. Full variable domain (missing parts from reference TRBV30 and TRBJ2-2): SQTIHQWPATLVQPVGSPLSLECTVEGTSNPNLYWYRQAAGRGLQLLFYSVGIGQISSEVPQNLSASRPQDRQFILSSKKLLLSDSGFYLCAWTLLPGTGELFFGEGSRLTVL.

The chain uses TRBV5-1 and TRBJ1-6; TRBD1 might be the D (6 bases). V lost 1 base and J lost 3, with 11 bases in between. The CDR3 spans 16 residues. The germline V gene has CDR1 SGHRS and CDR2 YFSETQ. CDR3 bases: TGCGCCAGCAGCTTGACAGGGCCCTTCTATAATTCACCCCTCCACTTT. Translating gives CASSLTGPFYNSPLHF.

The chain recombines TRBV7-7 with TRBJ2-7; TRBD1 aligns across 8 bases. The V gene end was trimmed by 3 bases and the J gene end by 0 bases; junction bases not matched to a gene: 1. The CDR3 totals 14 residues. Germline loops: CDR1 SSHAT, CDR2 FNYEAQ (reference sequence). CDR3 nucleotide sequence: TGTGCCAGCAGCTTGGACAGGGTCTCCTACGAGCAGTACTTC. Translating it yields CASSLDRVSYEQYF.

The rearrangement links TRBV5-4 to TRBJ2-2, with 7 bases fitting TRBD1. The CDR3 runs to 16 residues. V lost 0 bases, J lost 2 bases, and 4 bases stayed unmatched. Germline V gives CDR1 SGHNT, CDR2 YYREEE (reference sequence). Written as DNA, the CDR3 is TGTGCCAGCAGCTTGGGAAGACAGGGTAACACCGGGGAGCTGTTTTTT. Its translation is CASSLGRQGNTGELFF. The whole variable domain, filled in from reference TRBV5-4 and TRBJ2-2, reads ETGVTQSPTHLIKTRGQQVTLRCSSQSGHNTVSWYQQALGQGPQFIFQYYREEENGRGNFPPRFSGLQFPNYSSELNVNALELDDSALYLCASSLGRQGNTGELFFGEGSRLTVL.

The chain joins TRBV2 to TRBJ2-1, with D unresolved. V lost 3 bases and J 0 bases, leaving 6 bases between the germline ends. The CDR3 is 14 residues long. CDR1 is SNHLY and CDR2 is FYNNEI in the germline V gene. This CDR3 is CASSDSSSYNEQFF. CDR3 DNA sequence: TGTGCCAGCAGTGATAGTAGCTCCTACAATGAGCAGTTCTTC. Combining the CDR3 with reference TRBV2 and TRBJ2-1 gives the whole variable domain EPEVTQTPSHQVTQMGQEVILRCVPISNHLYFYWYRQILGQKVEFLVSFYNNEISEKSEIFDDQFSVERPDGSNFTLKIRSTKLEDSAMYFCASSDSSSYNEQFFGPGTRLTVL.

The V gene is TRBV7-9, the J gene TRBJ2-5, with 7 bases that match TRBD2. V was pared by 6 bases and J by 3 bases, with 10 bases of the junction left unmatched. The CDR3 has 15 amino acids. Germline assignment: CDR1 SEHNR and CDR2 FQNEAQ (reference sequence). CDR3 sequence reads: CASSLGGVGKETQYF. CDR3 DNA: TGTGCCAGCAGTTTGGGAGGGGTGGGGAAAGAGACCCAGTACTTC.

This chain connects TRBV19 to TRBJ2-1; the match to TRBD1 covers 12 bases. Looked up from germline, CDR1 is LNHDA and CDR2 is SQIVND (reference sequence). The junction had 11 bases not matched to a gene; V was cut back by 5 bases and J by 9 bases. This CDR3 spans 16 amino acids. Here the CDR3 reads CASSRSGQGAGGEQFF. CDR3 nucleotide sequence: TGTGCCAGTAGTCGCTCGGGACAGGGGGCTGGAGGTGAGCAGTTCTTC.

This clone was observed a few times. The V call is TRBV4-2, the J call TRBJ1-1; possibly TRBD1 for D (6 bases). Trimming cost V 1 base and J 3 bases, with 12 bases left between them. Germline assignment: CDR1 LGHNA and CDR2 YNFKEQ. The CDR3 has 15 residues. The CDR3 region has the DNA TGTGCCAGCAGCCAAGTTTGGGACATCGACACTGAAGCTTTCTTT. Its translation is CASSQVWDIDTEAFF.

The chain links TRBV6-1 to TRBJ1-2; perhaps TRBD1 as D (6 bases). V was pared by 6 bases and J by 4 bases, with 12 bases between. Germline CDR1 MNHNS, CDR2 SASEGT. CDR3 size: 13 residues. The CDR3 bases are TGTGCCAGCAGCTTCGACAGGCTCTATGGCTACACCTTC. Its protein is CASSFDRLYGYTF.

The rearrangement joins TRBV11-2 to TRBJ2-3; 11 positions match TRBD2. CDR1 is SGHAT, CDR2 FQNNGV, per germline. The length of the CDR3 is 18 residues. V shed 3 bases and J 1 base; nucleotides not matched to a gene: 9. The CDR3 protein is CASSFPTSGGVRTDTQYF. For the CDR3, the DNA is TGTGCCAGCAGCTTCCCTACTAGCGGGGGCGTTCGCACAGATACGCAGTATTTT.

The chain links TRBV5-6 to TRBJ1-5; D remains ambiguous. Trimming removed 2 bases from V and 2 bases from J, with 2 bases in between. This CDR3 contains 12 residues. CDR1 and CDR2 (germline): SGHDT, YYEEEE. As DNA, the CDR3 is TGTGCCAGCAGCTTCGGCAATCAGCCCCAGCATTTT. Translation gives CASSFGNQPQHF.

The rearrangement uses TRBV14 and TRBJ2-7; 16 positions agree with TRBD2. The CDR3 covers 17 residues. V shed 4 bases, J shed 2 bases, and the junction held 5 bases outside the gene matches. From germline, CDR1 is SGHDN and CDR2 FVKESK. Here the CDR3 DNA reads TGTGCCAGCAGCCTGGGACTAGCGGGGGGGCCCCCCTACGAGCAGTACTTC. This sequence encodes CASSLGLAGGPPYEQYF.

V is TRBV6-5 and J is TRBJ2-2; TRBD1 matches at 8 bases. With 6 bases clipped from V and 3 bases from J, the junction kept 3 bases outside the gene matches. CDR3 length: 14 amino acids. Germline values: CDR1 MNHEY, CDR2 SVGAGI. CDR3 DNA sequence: TGTGCCAGCAGGATGACAGGGGACACCGGGGAGCTGTTTTTT. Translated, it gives CASRMTGDTGELFF.

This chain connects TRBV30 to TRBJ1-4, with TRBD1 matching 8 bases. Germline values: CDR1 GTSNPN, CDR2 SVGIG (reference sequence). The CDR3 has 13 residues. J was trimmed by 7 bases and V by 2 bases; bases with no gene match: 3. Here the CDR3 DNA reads TGTGCCTGGAGTATCACAGGGGGTGAAAAACTGTTTTTT. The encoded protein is CAWSITGGEKLFF.

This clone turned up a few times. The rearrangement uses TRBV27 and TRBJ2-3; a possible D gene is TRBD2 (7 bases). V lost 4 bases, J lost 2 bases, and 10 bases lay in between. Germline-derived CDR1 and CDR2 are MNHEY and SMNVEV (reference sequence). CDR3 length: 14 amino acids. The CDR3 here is CASSWGGPTDTQYF. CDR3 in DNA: TGTGCCAGCAGTTGGGGGGGGCCCACAGATACGCAGTATTTT.

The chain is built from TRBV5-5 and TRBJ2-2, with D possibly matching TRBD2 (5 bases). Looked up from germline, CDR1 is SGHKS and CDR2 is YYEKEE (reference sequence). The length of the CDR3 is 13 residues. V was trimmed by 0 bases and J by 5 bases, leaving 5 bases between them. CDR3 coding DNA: TGTGCCAGCAGCTTGGGAGGGACCGGGGAGCTGTTTTTT. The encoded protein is CASSLGGTGELFF.

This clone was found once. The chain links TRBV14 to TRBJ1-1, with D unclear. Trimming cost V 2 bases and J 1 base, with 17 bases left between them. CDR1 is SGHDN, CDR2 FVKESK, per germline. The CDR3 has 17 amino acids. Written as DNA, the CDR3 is TGTGCCAGCAGCCAATCTAACCCCCTGACAAAGAACACTGAAGCTTTCTTT. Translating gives CASSQSNPLTKNTEAFF.

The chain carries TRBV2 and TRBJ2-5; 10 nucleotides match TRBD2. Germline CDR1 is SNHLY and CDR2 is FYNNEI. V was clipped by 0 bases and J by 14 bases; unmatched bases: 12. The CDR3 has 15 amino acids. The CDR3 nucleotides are TGTGCCAGCAGTGAAGCGCAGCAGCGGGGGGGCGGCCTCTACTTC. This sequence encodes CASSEAQQRGGGLYF.

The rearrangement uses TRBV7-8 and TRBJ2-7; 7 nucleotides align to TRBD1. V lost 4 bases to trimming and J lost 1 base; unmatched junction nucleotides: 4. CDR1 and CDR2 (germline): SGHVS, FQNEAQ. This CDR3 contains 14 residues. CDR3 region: CASSSTGISYEQYF. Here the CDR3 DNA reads TGTGCCAGCAGCTCGACAGGGATTTCCTACGAGCAGTACTTC.

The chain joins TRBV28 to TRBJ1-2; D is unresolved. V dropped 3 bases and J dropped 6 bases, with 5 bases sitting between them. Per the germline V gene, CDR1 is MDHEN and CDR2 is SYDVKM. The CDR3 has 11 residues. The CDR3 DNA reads TGTGCCAGCAGTTTCCGGGATGGCTACACCTTC. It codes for CASSFRDGYTF.